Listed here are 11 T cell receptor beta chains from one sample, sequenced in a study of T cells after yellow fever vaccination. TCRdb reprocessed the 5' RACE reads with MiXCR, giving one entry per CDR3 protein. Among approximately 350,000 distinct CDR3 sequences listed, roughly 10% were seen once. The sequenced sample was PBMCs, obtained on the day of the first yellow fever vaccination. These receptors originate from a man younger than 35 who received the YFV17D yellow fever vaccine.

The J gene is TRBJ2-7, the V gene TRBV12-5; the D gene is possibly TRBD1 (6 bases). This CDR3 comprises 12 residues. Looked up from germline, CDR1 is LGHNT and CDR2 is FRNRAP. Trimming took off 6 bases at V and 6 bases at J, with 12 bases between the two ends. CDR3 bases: TGTGCTAGTGGCCGGGACACCCCCGAGCAGTACTTC. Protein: CASGRDTPEQYF.

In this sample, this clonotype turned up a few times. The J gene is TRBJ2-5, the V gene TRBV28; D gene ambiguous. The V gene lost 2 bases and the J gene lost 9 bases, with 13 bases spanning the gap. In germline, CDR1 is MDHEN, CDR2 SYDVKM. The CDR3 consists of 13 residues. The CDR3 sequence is CASSLGPVRAQYF. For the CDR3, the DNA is TGTGCCAGCAGTTTAGGTCCCGTTAGGGCCCAGTACTTC.

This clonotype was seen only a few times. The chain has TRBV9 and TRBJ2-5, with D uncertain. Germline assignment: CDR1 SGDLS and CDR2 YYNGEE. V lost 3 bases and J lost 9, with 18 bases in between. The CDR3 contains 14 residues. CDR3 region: CASSEGPRYSAQYF. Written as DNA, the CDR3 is TGTGCCAGCAGCGAAGGGCCCAGGTACTCGGCCCAGTACTTC. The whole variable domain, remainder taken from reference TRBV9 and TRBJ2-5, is DSGVTQTPKHLITATGQRVTLRCSPRSGDLSVYWYQQSLDQGLQFLIQYYNGEERAKGNILERFSAQQFPDLHSELNLSSLELGDSALYFCASSEGPRYSAQYFGPGTRLLVL.

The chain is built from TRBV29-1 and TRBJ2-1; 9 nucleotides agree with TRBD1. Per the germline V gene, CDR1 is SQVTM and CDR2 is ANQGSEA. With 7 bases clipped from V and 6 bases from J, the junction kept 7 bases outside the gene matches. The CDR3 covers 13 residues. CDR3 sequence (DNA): TGCAGCGCCGAAACGGACAGGGGCAATGAGCAGTTCTTC. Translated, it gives CSAETDRGNEQFF.

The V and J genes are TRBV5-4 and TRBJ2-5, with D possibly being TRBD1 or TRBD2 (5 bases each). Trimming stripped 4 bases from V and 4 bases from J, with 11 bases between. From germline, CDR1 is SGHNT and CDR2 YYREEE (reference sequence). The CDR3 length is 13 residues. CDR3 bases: TGTGCCAGCAGCGGGACCCTGTTAGAGACCCAGTACTTC. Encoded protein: CASSGTLLETQYF.

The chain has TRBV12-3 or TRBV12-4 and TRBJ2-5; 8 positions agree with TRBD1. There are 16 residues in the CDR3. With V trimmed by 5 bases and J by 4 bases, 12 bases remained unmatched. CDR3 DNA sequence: TGTGCCAGCAGTAGAGACAGGGGTGGTTTTAGAGAGACCCAGTACTTC. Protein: CASSRDRGGFRETQYF.

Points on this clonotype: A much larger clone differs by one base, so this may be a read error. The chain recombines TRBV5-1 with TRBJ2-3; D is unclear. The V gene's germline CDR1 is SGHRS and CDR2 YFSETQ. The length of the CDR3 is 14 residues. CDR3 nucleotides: TGCGCCGGCAGTCTTAATAACAGCCCAGATACGCAGTATTTT. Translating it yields CAGSLNNSPDTQYF.

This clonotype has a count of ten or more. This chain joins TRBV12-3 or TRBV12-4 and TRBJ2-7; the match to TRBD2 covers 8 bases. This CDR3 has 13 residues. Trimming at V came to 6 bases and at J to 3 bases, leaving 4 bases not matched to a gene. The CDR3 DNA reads TGTGCCAGCAGCCGGGCGGGGGGCTACGAGCAGTACGTC. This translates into CASSRAGGYEQYV.

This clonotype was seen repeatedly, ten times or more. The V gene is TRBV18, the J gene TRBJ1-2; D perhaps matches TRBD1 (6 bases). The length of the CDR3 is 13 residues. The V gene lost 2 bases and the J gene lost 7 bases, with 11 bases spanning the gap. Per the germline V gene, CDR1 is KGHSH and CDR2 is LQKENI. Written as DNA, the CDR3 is TGTGCCAGCTCACCAGGGGGGGCTGGTGGCTACACCTTC. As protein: CASSPGGAGGYTF.

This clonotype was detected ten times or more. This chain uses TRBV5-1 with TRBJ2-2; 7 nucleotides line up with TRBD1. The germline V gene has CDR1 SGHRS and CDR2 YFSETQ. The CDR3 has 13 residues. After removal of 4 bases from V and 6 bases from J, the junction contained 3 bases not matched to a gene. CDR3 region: CASSPDRAGELFF. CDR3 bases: TGCGCCAGCAGCCCCGACAGGGCCGGGGAGCTGTTTTTT.

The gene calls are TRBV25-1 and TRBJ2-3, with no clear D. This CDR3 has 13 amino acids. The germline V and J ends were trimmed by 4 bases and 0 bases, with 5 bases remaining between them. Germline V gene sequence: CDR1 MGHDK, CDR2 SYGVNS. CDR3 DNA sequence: TGTGCCAGCAGTGGACATAGCACAGATACGCAGTATTTT. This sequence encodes CASSGHSTDTQYF. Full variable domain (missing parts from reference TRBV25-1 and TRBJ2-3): EADIYQTPRYLVIGTGKKITLECSQTMGHDKMYWYQQDPGMELHLIHYSYGVNSTEKGDLSSESTVSRIRTEHFPLTLESARPSHTSQYLCASSGHSTDTQYFGPGTRLTVL.